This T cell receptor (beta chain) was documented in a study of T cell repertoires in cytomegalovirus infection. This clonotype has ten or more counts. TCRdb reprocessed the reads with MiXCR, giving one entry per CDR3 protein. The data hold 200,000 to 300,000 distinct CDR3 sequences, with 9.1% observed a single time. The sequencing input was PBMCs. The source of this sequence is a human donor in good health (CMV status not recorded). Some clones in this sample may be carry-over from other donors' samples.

CDR3 region: CASSLTNNEQFF. The DNA for the CDR3 is TGTGCCAGCAGCCTGACTAACAATGAGCAGTTCTTC. The chain carries TRBV7-8 and TRBJ2-1; the D gene is possibly TRBD2 (5 bases). The germline CDR1 and CDR2 sequences are SGHVS and FQNEAQ. Trimming left V 5 bases short and J 5 bases short, with 7 bases between. CDR3 size: 12 residues.